Listed below are T cell receptor beta chains from one sample, sequenced in a study of blood T cells in healthy people across ages. MiXCR, run by TCRdb on the 5' RACE reads, gives a single entry per CDR3 protein. The table has about 1.7 million distinct CDR3 sequences, about 30% seen once. Sample: blood. Every receptor here comes from a woman under 40 in good health. CDR3s include the opening cysteine and the closing phenylalanine or tryptophan. The order of the fields is V gene, clone size, D gene, J gene, CDR3 DNA, CDR3 protein. The D gene is left open where the match is weak. Clone size is given for some rows only: seen once, a few or many times, or a class if the clone is expanded.

v_call: TRBV15
clone_size: NA
d_call: NA
j_call: TRBJ2-1
cdr3_nt: TGTGCCACCAGCAGAGATTGGGAAGGGAAGGAGACCCAGTTCTTC
cdr3_aa: CATSRDWEGKETQFF

v_call: TRBV2
clone_size: few
d_call: TRBD1
j_call: TRBJ2-5
cdr3_nt: TGTGCCAGCAGTGAATCGCGGCAGGGGGCGACCCAGTACTTC
cdr3_aa: CASSESRQGATQYF

v_call: TRBV7-8
clone_size: NA
d_call: TRBD1
j_call: TRBJ1-1
cdr3_nt: TGTGCCAGCAGCTTTAAGGACAGGGAGAGGGAAGCTTTCTTT
cdr3_aa: CASSFKDREREAFF

v_call: TRBV6-1
clone_size: few
d_call: TRBD1
j_call: TRBJ2-1
cdr3_nt: TGTGCCAGCAGTGGCGGACAGGGAGGATCCAATGAGCAGTTCTTC
cdr3_aa: CASSGGQGGSNEQFF

v_call: TRBV6-5
clone_size: NA
d_call: NA
j_call: TRBJ1-1
cdr3_nt: TGTGCCAGCAGTTACTTCCAGGCGGGCACTGAAGCTTTCTTT
cdr3_aa: CASSYFQAGTEAFF

v_call: TRBV29-1
clone_size: NA
d_call: TRBD2
j_call: TRBJ2-3
cdr3_nt: TGCAGCGTTGAAGAGGGCGGGAGGGCCCCAGATACGCAGTATTTT
cdr3_aa: CSVEEGGRAPDTQYF

v_call: TRBV24-1
clone_size: few
d_call: TRBD2
j_call: TRBJ2-7
cdr3_nt: TGTGCCCCCTGGGGGGGATACGAGCAGTACTTC
cdr3_aa: CAPWGGYEQYF

v_call: TRBV21-1
clone_size: once
d_call: NA
j_call: TRBJ2-3
cdr3_nt: TGTGCCAGCAGCAGACGATGGAGGGGCGCAGGTACGCAGTATTTT
cdr3_aa: CASSRRWRGAGTQYF

v_call: TRBV7-2
clone_size: few
d_call: TRBD2
j_call: TRBJ2-5
cdr3_nt: TGTGCCAGCAGCGAACTAGCGGGGGGGCTCTGGGAGACCCAGTACTTC
cdr3_aa: CASSELAGGLWETQYF

v_call: TRBV9
clone_size: NA
d_call: TRBD1
j_call: TRBJ2-5
cdr3_nt: TGTGCCAGCAGCGGAGCCGGGACAGTACAAGAGACCCAGTACTTC
cdr3_aa: CASSGAGTVQETQYF

v_call: TRBV21-1
clone_size: NA
d_call: NA
j_call: TRBJ2-7
cdr3_nt: TGTGCCAGCAGCAAAAACTCCGGGACAGGGTCTCACTACGAGCAGTACTTC
cdr3_aa: CASSKNSGTGSHYEQYF

v_call: TRBV13
clone_size: NA
d_call: TRBD2
j_call: TRBJ2-1
cdr3_nt: TGTGCCAGCAGCCATGGGGTAGCGGGTGTCGATGAGCAGTTCTTC
cdr3_aa: CASSHGVAGVDEQFF

v_call: TRBV19
clone_size: few
d_call: NA
j_call: TRBJ1-2
cdr3_nt: TGTGCCGCATCCAGGGGTGGAAGCGGCGGCTACACCTTC
cdr3_aa: CAASRGGSGGYTF

v_call: TRBV5-1
clone_size: NA
d_call: NA
j_call: TRBJ2-5
cdr3_nt: TGCGCCAGCAGCATCGTCCCAGTAAAAGAGACCCAGTACTTC
cdr3_aa: CASSIVPVKETQYF

v_call: TRBV7-2
clone_size: few
d_call: NA
j_call: TRBJ2-7
cdr3_nt: TGTGCCAGCAGCTTAACCCAGCGGGCGATCTACGAGCAGTACTTC
cdr3_aa: CASSLTQRAIYEQYF

v_call: TRBV6-5
clone_size: few
d_call: TRBD2
j_call: TRBJ2-1
cdr3_nt: TGTGCCAGCAGACCCCTAGCGGGAGGCCTCCATGAGCAGTTCTTC
cdr3_aa: CASRPLAGGLHEQFF

v_call: TRBV5-1
clone_size: few
d_call: NA
j_call: TRBJ2-3
cdr3_nt: TGCGCCAGCAGACCGGGGGCCAGCTCTCCGCAGTATTTT
cdr3_aa: CASRPGASSPQYF

v_call: TRBV5-1
clone_size: NA
d_call: TRBD1
j_call: TRBJ2-1
cdr3_nt: TGCGCCAGCAGCTGGGGGACAGGGGTGGGTGAGCAGTTCTTC
cdr3_aa: CASSWGTGVGEQFF

v_call: TRBV7-6
clone_size: few
d_call: NA
j_call: TRBJ2-1
cdr3_nt: TGTGCCGGCTCCTTAGTGGGGACGGATACCTACAATGAGCAGTTCTTC
cdr3_aa: CAGSLVGTDTYNEQFF

v_call: TRBV24-1
clone_size: NA
d_call: NA
j_call: TRBJ2-3
cdr3_nt: TGTGCCACTTTTAGCCGCACAGATACGCAGTATTTT
cdr3_aa: CATFSRTDTQYF

v_call: TRBV3-1
clone_size: once
d_call: TRBD2
j_call: TRBJ2-3
cdr3_nt: TGTGCCAGCAGCCGGGAGGGACTGGAGATCGCGCAGTATTTT
cdr3_aa: CASSREGLEIAQYF

v_call: TRBV6-6
clone_size: NA
d_call: TRBD2
j_call: TRBJ2-5
cdr3_nt: TGTGCCAGCAGCCCCCCGGGACTAGGGATTGAGACCCGGTACTTC
cdr3_aa: CASSPPGLGIETRYF

v_call: TRBV2
clone_size: NA
d_call: NA
j_call: TRBJ1-6
cdr3_nt: TGTGCCAGCAGTGACCTAGGAGCAAGGTCTTCACCCCTCCACTTT
cdr3_aa: CASSDLGARSSPLHF

v_call: TRBV28
clone_size: NA
d_call: TRBD1
j_call: TRBJ1-5
cdr3_nt: TGTGCCAGCAGCGAACCAGGGGGTCGCAATCAGCCCCAGCATTTT
cdr3_aa: CASSEPGGRNQPQHF

v_call: TRBV6-1
clone_size: few
d_call: NA
j_call: TRBJ2-4
cdr3_nt: TGTGCCAGCAGCGAAGGCCCCGAAGGCATTCAGTACTTC
cdr3_aa: CASSEGPEGIQYF

v_call: TRBV7-9
clone_size: NA
d_call: NA
j_call: TRBJ1-2
cdr3_nt: TGTGCCAGCAGCCCGCGGGACAAGCTCTTCTATGGCTACACCTTC
cdr3_aa: CASSPRDKLFYGYTF

v_call: TRBV9
clone_size: many
d_call: NA
j_call: TRBJ2-5
cdr3_nt: TGTGCCAGCAGCGTAGAGGGGGAGACCCAGTACTTC
cdr3_aa: CASSVEGETQYF

v_call: TRBV5-1
clone_size: few
d_call: TRBD2
j_call: TRBJ2-1
cdr3_nt: TGCGCCAGCAGCTTGTATTTTACTAGCGGGAGCTCCTACAATGAGCAGTTCTTC
cdr3_aa: CASSLYFTSGSSYNEQFF

v_call: TRBV5-1
clone_size: many
d_call: TRBD2
j_call: TRBJ2-5
cdr3_nt: TGCGCCAGCAGCCCCCCGGCGGGAGGGCCGTACGAGACCCAGTACTTC
cdr3_aa: CASSPPAGGPYETQYF

v_call: TRBV3-1
clone_size: NA
d_call: TRBD2
j_call: TRBJ2-6
cdr3_nt: TGTGCCAGCAGCCAAGGGGGGGGATCTGGGGCCAACATCCTGACTTTC
cdr3_aa: CASSQGGGSGANILTF

v_call: TRBV12-3/TRBV12-4
clone_size: once
d_call: NA
j_call: TRBJ2-3
cdr3_nt: TGTGCCAGCAGTTTGAAAAATACGCAGTATTTT
cdr3_aa: CASSLKNTQYF

v_call: TRBV12-3/TRBV12-4
clone_size: many
d_call: NA
j_call: TRBJ1-5
cdr3_nt: TGTGCCAGCAGTTTACTGGGGCAGCCCCAGCATTTT
cdr3_aa: CASSLLGQPQHF

v_call: TRBV6-5
clone_size: few
d_call: NA
j_call: TRBJ2-2
cdr3_nt: TGTGCCAGCAGTGCTAGGAGTTTAGGGACCGGGGAGCTGTTTTTT
cdr3_aa: CASSARSLGTGELFF

v_call: TRBV12-3/TRBV12-4
clone_size: few
d_call: NA
j_call: TRBJ2-7
cdr3_nt: TGTGCCAGCAGTTTAATGTCACAGTACGAGCAGTACTTC
cdr3_aa: CASSLMSQYEQYF

v_call: TRBV30
clone_size: NA
d_call: NA
j_call: TRBJ1-2
cdr3_nt: TGTGCCTGGTCCCGGCAATTCGATGGCTACACCTTC
cdr3_aa: CAWSRQFDGYTF

v_call: TRBV5-1
clone_size: NA
d_call: TRBD1
j_call: TRBJ2-5
cdr3_nt: TGCGCCAGCAGCTTAGAAGGGACAGGGGACTCAGAGACCCAGTACTTC
cdr3_aa: CASSLEGTGDSETQYF

v_call: TRBV2
clone_size: NA
d_call: NA
j_call: TRBJ1-1
cdr3_nt: TGTGCCAGCAGTGACAGCAGGCAAGTAGGCACTGAAGCTTTCTTT
cdr3_aa: CASSDSRQVGTEAFF

v_call: TRBV20-1
clone_size: NA
d_call: NA
j_call: TRBJ1-5
cdr3_nt: TGCAGTGCTAGAGATTTTTTTCAGATTCAGCCCCAGCATTTT
cdr3_aa: CSARDFFQIQPQHF

v_call: TRBV15
clone_size: NA
d_call: NA
j_call: TRBJ2-5
cdr3_nt: TGTGCCACCAGCAGAGGAGGACCTACAGGGACCCAGTACTTC
cdr3_aa: CATSRGGPTGTQYF

v_call: TRBV2
clone_size: NA
d_call: NA
j_call: TRBJ2-7
cdr3_nt: TGTGCCAGCAGTGAAGCCAGAGCCATCGAGCAGTACTTC
cdr3_aa: CASSEARAIEQYF

v_call: TRBV5-1
clone_size: NA
d_call: NA
j_call: TRBJ2-1
cdr3_nt: TGCGCCAGCAGCTGGGCGGACCCAGGGCATGAGCAGTTCTTC
cdr3_aa: CASSWADPGHEQFF

v_call: TRBV2
clone_size: NA
d_call: NA
j_call: TRBJ1-5
cdr3_nt: TGTGCCAGCACACGCCGACAGGACGGTCAGCCCCAGCATTTT
cdr3_aa: CASTRRQDGQPQHF

v_call: TRBV25-1
clone_size: NA
d_call: NA
j_call: TRBJ1-2
cdr3_nt: TGTGCCAGCAGTGTAACAGGGACGGGAGGCTACACCTTC
cdr3_aa: CASSVTGTGGYTF

v_call: TRBV7-9
clone_size: many
d_call: NA
j_call: TRBJ2-5
cdr3_nt: TGTGCCAGCAGATCGGGACGGGAGCCAGTTACCCAGTACTTC
cdr3_aa: CASRSGREPVTQYF

v_call: TRBV7-9
clone_size: NA
d_call: NA
j_call: TRBJ2-7
cdr3_nt: TGTGCCAGCAGCTTAGTAGGGTGGCAACCCAAGGACCTAACCTACGAGCAGTACTTC
cdr3_aa: CASSLVGWQPKDLTYEQYF

v_call: TRBV5-1
clone_size: NA
d_call: TRBD1
j_call: TRBJ2-1
cdr3_nt: TGCGCCAGCAGCTCCGGGACAGGGCGAGAGCAGTTCTTC
cdr3_aa: CASSSGTGREQFF

v_call: TRBV11-2
clone_size: NA
d_call: NA
j_call: TRBJ2-1
cdr3_nt: TGTGCCTGCAGCCCCAGAGTAGGTCCCAATGAGCAGGTCTTC
cdr3_aa: CACSPRVGPNEQVF

v_call: TRBV10-3
clone_size: NA
d_call: NA
j_call: TRBJ1-2
cdr3_nt: TGTACCATCAGTGAGATCGGCCCTGGCTACACCTTC
cdr3_aa: CTISEIGPGYTF

v_call: TRBV5-1
clone_size: NA
d_call: NA
j_call: TRBJ1-2
cdr3_nt: TGCGCCAGCAGCGCAGACGGAGGGACTAGCGGCTACACCTTC
cdr3_aa: CASSADGGTSGYTF

v_call: TRBV5-1
clone_size: NA
d_call: TRBD1
j_call: TRBJ2-1
cdr3_nt: TGCGCCAGCAGCAAGGACAGGGGATACAATGAGCAGTTCTTC
cdr3_aa: CASSKDRGYNEQFF

v_call: TRBV19
clone_size: few
d_call: NA
j_call: TRBJ1-2
cdr3_nt: TGTGCCAGTAGTCTTATCACCCGAAACTATGGCTACACCTTC
cdr3_aa: CASSLITRNYGYTF

v_call: TRBV12-3/TRBV12-4
clone_size: many
d_call: NA
j_call: TRBJ2-7
cdr3_nt: TGTGCCAGCAGTTTTGAGGGACCCTACGAGCAGTACTTC
cdr3_aa: CASSFEGPYEQYF

v_call: TRBV6-5
clone_size: NA
d_call: NA
j_call: TRBJ2-2
cdr3_nt: TGTGCCAGCAGTCCATCTAGGTTAGCAAACACCGGGGAGCTGTTTTTT
cdr3_aa: CASSPSRLANTGELFF

v_call: TRBV30
clone_size: NA
d_call: NA
j_call: TRBJ2-7
cdr3_nt: TGTGCCTGGAGTGTACAAGACTGGTCCTACGAGCAGTACTTC
cdr3_aa: CAWSVQDWSYEQYF

v_call: TRBV25-1
clone_size: NA
d_call: NA
j_call: TRBJ1-2
cdr3_nt: TGTGCCAGCAGTGGGCAGGCAGCGGACTATGGCTACACCTTC
cdr3_aa: CASSGQAADYGYTF